The following is a TCR beta chain sequence with its context. This entry belongs to a study of siplizumab effects on memory and regulatory T cells. Sequenced by immunoSEQ multiplex PCR; TCRdb stores in-frame clones only, minus some. The table has fewer than 130,000 clones, about nine tenths seen once; the top ten hold 1% to 1.5%. The CDR3 spans 15 residues. V was cut by 1 base and J by 6 bases, with 16 bases left in between. CDR1 is SGHKS and CDR2 is YYEKEE in the germline V gene (reference sequence). What was sequenced was CD4+ T cells sorted from blood. This sequence joins TRBV5-5 and TRBJ1-2; a weak D match, TRBD1 (5 bases). The receptor's source is a human donor in good health. The CDR3 loop reads CASSLLVSGLDGYTF. The DNA of the CDR3 is TGTGCCAGCAGCTTGCTGGTTTCGGGGCTGGATGGCTACACCTTC.